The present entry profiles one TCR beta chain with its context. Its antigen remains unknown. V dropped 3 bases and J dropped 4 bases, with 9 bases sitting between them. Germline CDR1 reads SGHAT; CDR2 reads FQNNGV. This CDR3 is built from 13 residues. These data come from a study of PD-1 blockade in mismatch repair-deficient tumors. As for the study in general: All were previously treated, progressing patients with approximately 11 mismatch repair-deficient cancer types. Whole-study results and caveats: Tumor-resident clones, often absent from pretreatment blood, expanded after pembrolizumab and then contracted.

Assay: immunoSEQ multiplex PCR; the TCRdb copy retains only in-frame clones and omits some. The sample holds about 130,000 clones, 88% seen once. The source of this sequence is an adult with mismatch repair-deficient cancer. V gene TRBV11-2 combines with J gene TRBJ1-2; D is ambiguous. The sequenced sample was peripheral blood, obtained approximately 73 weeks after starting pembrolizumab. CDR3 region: CASSFVGSYGYTF. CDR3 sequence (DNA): TGTGCCAGCAGCTTCGTGGGGTCCTATGGCTACACCTTC.